One sample yielded the 16 T cell receptor beta chains listed below, sequenced in a study of blood T cells in healthy people across ages. The use of a sample-barcoded 5' primer and a J-beta primer mix characterized a second PCR of roughly 7 to 12 cycles. TCRdb re-derived calls from the 5' RACE reads in MiXCR, one entry per CDR3 protein. The profile shows approximately 800,000 distinct CDR3 sequences, about 55% of them singletons. The sequencing input was blood. The receptors stem from an elderly man in good health.

This chain links TRBV2 with TRBJ1-3, with 8 nucleotides matching TRBD1. Trimming at V came to 7 bases and at J to 3 bases, leaving 11 bases not matched to a gene. The CDR3 has 16 amino acids. Germline V CDR1 and CDR2: SNHLY, FYNNEI. The CDR3 sequence is CASNNDRGRSGNTIYF. The CDR3 DNA reads as TGTGCCAGCAACAACGACAGGGGTCGAAGTGGAAACACCATATATTTT.

In this sample, this clonotype turned up a few times. The chain carries TRBV6-1 and TRBJ2-6; perhaps TRBD2 as D (7 bases). Germline values: CDR1 MNHNS, CDR2 SASEGT. Trimming took 6 bases from V and 0 from J, leaving 24 bases between them. This CDR3 spans 20 amino acids. The CDR3 loop reads CASRTNGLGGASSGANVLTF. CDR3 DNA sequence: TGTGCCAGCAGGACTAACGGGCTTGGGGGGGCCAGCTCTGGGGCCAACGTCCTGACTTTC.

This chain connects TRBV9 to TRBJ2-5; 8 nucleotides agree with TRBD2. The J call is in doubt because the DNA end fits TRBJ2-7 better. Germline CDR1 and CDR2: SGDLS and YYNGEE. The CDR3 extends over 14 amino acids. The chain's CDR3 is CASSASGSVGEQYF. The CDR3 nucleotides read TGTGCCAGCAGCGCAAGCGGGAGTGTCGGCGAGCAGTACTTC.

The chain recombines TRBV28 with TRBJ2-7; D possibly corresponds to TRBD1 (6 bases). CDR1 is MDHEN and CDR2 is SYDVKM in the germline V gene. V gave up 5 bases and J gave up 4 bases, with 15 bases separating them. CDR3 size: 14 residues. Written as DNA, the CDR3 is TGTGCCAGCAGTACCGTTGACAGGCTATACGAGCAGTACTTC. This sequence encodes CASSTVDRLYEQYF.

As regards this clonotype: A junction end diverges from the germline sequence, so it may reflect a read error. Written as DNA, the CDR3 is TGTACCAGCAGTTTGGACAGGGCATATAGCACTGAAGCTTTCTTT. Translation gives CTSSLDRAYSTEAFF. The V gene is TRBV12-3 or TRBV12-4, the J gene TRBJ1-1; 8 bases are a match to TRBD1. CDR3 length: 15 residues.

The chain is built from TRBV20-1 and TRBJ1-4; tentative D call: TRBD1 (6 bases). Germline CDR1 reads DFQATT; CDR2 reads SNEGSKA (reference sequence). V was cut by 0 bases and J by 6 bases, with 17 bases left in between. This CDR3 has 16 residues. The CDR3 sequence is CSARDRIGGGDEKLFF. CDR3 bases: TGCAGTGCTAGAGATCGGATTGGGGGCGGAGATGAAAAACTGTTTTTT.

This chain links TRBV12-5 with TRBJ2-7; D is perhaps TRBD1 (5 bases). This CDR3 contains 11 residues. Germline V CDR1 and CDR2: LGHNT, FRNRAP. The V gene lost 5 bases and the J gene lost 6 bases, with 8 bases spanning the gap. CDR3 DNA: TGTGCTAGTGGTCAGGGTCCCGAGCAGTACTTC. Amino acid sequence: CASGQGPEQYF.

This clonotype was seen more than once but under ten times. The genes are TRBV7-2 and TRBJ2-5; 8 bases line up with TRBD2. The J call may be wrong; the DNA end is better matched by TRBJ2-7. CDR3 length: 13 residues. Germline V gene lookup returns CDR1 SGHTA and CDR2 FQGNSA. The CDR3 loop is CASKTSGSTEQYF. The CDR3, as DNA: TGTGCCAGCAAAACCAGCGGGAGTACCGAGCAGTACTTC.

This clonotype was observed a handful of times. The rearrangement links TRBV7-3 to TRBJ2-1; 15 bases agree with TRBD2. This CDR3 has 15 residues. V shed 2 bases and J 8 bases; nucleotides not matched to a gene: 1. Germline loops: CDR1 SGHTA, CDR2 FQGTGA. CDR3 in DNA: TGTGCCAGCAGCTTATGGACTAGCGGGAGGGATGAGCAGTTCTTC. It codes for CASSLWTSGRDEQFF.

The chain has TRBV6-6 and TRBJ1-5; D is unclear. V lost 7 bases and J 5 bases, leaving 15 bases between the germline ends. This CDR3 is built from 14 residues. Germline CDR1 and CDR2: MNHNY and SVGAGI (reference sequence). The CDR3 DNA sequence: TGTGCCAGCAAATTAGCGGGGTCCGATCAGCCCCAGCATTTT. Protein: CASKLAGSDQPQHF.

This chain joins TRBV27 and TRBJ2-6; 9 nucleotides align to TRBD1. The CDR3 has 19 residues. With V trimmed by 0 bases and J by 2 bases, 8 bases remained unmatched. Per germline, CDR1 MNHEY and CDR2 SMNVEV (reference sequence). CDR3 nucleotide sequence: TGTGCCAGCAGTTTATCGAGGGACAGGGTACTTCCTGGGGCCAACGTCCTGACTTTC. The encoded protein is CASSLSRDRVLPGANVLTF.

This chain links TRBV20-1 with TRBJ1-2; D is undetermined. CDR1 and CDR2 from the germline V gene are DFQATT and SNEGSKA (reference sequence). The V end lost 3 bases, the J end lost 4 bases, and 12 bases lay between the germline ends. This CDR3 has 13 amino acids. The CDR3 coding sequence is TGCAGTGCTAGGCCATACGAAATCTATGGCTACACCTTC. It encodes CSARPYEIYGYTF.

This clonotype occurred a few times. J is TRBJ1-1 and V is TRBV6-5; no clear D gene. The V and J ends lost 5 bases and 1 base respectively, with 5 bases between them. This CDR3 contains 12 residues. CDR1 MNHEY and CDR2 SVGAGI come from the germline V gene. CDR3 residues: CASSRTNTEAFF. CDR3 in DNA: TGTGCCAGCAGTCGGACGAACACTGAAGCTTTCTTT.

The chain is built from TRBV5-1 and TRBJ2-7; 7 nucleotides agree with TRBD2. There are 15 residues in the CDR3. The germline gives CDR1 SGHRS, CDR2 YFSETQ. V was pared by 1 base and J by 1 base, with 5 bases of the junction left unmatched. For the CDR3, the DNA is TGCGCCAGCAGCTTGTGGGCGGGAGATTCCTACGAGCAGTACTTC. Amino acid sequence: CASSLWAGDSYEQYF.

This chain uses TRBV4-1 with TRBJ1-1, with D uncertain. The V gene lost 5 bases and the J gene lost 5 bases, with 15 bases spanning the gap. The V gene's germline CDR1 is MGHRA and CDR2 YSYEKL. The CDR3 has 14 residues. The chain's CDR3 is CASSEIYGRTEAFF. The CDR3 DNA is TGCGCCAGCAGCGAAATCTATGGTAGGACTGAAGCTTTCTTT.

The rearrangement links TRBV18 to TRBJ2-7; a possible D gene is TRBD2 (5 bases). V lost 6 bases and J lost 2, with 14 bases in between. Germline V gene lookup returns CDR1 KGHSH and CDR2 LQKENI. This CDR3 region has 14 residues. DNA for the CDR3: TGTGCCAGCTCCCGAGACCCAGCGGCCTACGAGCAGTACTTC. This gives the protein CASSRDPAAYEQYF. Using reference TRBV18 and TRBJ2-7 for the parts outside the CDR3, the full variable domain is NAGVMQNPRHLVRRRGQEARLRCSPMKGHSHVYWYRQLPEEGLKFMVYLQKENIIDESGMPKERFSAEFPKEGPSILRIQQVVRGDSAAYFCASSRDPAAYEQYFGPGTRLTVT.